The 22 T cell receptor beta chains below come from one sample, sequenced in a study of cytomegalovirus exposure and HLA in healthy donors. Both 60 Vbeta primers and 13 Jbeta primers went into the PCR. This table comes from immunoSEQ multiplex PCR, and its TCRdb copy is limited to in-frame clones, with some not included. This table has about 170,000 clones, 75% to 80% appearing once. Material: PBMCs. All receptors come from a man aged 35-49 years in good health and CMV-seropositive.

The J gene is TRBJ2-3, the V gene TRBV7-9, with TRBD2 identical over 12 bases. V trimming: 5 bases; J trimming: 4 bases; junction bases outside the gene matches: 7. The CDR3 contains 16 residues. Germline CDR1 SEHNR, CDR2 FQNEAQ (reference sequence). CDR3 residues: CASSPTSGSQADTQYF. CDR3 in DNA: TGTGCCAGCAGCCCGACTAGCGGGAGTCAGGCAGATACGCAGTATTTT.

CDR3 bases: TGTGCCAGCTCACCTTACAGGGACAAGAACACTGAAGCTTTCTTT. This translates into CASSPYRDKNTEAFF. This chain links TRBV18 with TRBJ1-1; the D gene is possibly TRBD1 (6 bases). This CDR3 region has 15 residues. V was pared by 3 bases and J by 1 base, with 12 bases between. CDR1 and CDR2 (germline): KGHSH, LQKENI.

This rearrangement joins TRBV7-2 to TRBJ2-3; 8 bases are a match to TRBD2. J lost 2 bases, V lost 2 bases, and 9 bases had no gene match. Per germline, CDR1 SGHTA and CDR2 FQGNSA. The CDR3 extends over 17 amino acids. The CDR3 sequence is CASSLRATGGPTDTQYF. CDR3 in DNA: TGTGCCAGCAGCTTAAGGGCCACGGGAGGGCCCACAGATACGCAGTATTTT.

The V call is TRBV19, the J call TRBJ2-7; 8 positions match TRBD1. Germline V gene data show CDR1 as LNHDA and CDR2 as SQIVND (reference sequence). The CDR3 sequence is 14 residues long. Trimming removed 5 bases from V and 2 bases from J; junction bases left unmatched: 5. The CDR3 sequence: CASSFGTGAYEQYF. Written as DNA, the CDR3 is TGTGCCAGTAGTTTCGGGACAGGAGCCTACGAGCAGTACTTC.

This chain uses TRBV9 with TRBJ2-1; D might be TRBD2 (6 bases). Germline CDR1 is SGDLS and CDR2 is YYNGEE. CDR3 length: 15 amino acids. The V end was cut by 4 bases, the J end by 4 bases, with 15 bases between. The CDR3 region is CASSSTTGTYNEQFF. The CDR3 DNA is TGTGCCAGCAGCTCGACGACCGGGACTTACAATGAGCAGTTCTTC.

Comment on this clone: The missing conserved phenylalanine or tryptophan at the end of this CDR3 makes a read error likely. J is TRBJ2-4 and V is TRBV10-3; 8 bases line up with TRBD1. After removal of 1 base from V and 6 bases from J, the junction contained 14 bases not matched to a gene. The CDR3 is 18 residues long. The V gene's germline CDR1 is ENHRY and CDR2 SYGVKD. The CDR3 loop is CAISEFFMGRGLGNIQYL. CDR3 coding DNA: TGTGCCATCAGTGAGTTCTTTATGGGCAGGGGGCTTGGAAACATTCAGTACCTC.

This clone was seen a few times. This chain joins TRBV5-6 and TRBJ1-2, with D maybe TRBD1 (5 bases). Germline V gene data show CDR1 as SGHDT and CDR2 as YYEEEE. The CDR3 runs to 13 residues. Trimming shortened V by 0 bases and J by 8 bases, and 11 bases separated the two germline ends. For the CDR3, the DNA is TGTGCCAGCAGCTTGGCCGCAGGGAGGGGCTACACCTTC. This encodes CASSLAAGRGYTF.

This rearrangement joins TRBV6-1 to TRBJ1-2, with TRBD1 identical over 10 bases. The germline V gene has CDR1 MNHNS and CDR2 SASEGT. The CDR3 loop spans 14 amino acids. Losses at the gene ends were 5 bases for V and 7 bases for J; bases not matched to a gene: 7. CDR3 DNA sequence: TGTGCCAGCAGTTGGGACAGGGGATCCTCTGGCTACACCTTC. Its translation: CASSWDRGSSGYTF.

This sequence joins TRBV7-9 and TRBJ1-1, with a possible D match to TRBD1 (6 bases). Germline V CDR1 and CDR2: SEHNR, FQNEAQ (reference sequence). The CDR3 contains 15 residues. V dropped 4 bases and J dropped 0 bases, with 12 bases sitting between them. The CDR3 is CASSYGQTMNTEAFF. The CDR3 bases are TGTGCCAGCAGCTACGGACAGACGATGAACACTGAAGCTTTCTTT.

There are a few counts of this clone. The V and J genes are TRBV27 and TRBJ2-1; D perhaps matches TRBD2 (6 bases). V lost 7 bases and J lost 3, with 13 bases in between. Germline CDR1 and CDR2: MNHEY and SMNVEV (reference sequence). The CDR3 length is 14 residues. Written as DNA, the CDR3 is TGTGCCAGCAACTTGGAGGGGCACTACAATGAGCAGTTCTTC. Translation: CASNLEGHYNEQFF.

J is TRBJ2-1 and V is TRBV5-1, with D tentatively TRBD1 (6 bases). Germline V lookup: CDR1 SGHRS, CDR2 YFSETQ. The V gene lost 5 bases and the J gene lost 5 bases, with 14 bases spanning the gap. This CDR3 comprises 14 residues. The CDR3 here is CASSIWDNDNEQFF. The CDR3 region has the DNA TGCGCCAGCAGTATCTGGGACAACGACAATGAGCAGTTCTTC.

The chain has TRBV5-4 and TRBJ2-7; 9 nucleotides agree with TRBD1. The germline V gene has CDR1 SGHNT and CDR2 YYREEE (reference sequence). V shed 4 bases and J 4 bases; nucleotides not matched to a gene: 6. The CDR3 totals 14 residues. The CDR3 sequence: CASSTGTGSYEQYF. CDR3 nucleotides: TGTGCCAGCAGCACCGGGACAGGGTCTTACGAGCAGTACTTC.

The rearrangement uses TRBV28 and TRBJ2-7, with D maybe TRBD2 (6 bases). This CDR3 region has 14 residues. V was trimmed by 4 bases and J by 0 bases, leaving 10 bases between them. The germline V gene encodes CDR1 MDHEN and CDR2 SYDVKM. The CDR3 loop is CASSSGGASYEQYF. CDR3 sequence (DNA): TGTGCCAGCAGTTCTGGCGGGGCCTCCTACGAGCAGTACTTC.

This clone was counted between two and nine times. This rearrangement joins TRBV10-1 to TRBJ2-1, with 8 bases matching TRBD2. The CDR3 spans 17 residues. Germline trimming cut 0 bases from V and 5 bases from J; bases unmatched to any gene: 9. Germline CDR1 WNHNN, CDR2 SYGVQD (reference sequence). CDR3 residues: CASSESYASGRHNEQFF. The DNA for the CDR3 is TGCGCCAGCAGTGAGTCGTATGCTAGCGGGCGCCACAATGAGCAGTTCTTC.

The CDR3 sequence is CSARRGHEQYF. CDR3 coding DNA: TGCAGTGCTCGCAGGGGACACGAGCAGTACTTC. The chain joins TRBV20-1 to TRBJ2-5, with a weak D call TRBD1 (6 bases). The J call is in doubt because the DNA end fits TRBJ2-7 better. Germline CDR1 DFQATT, CDR2 SNEGSKA (reference sequence). This CDR3 is 11 amino acids long.

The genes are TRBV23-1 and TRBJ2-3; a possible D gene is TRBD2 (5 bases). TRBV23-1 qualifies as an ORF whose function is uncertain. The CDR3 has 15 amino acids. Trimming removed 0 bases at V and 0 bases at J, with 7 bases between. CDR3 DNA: TGCGCCAGCAGTCAATCCGGGGAGAGCACAGATACGCAGTATTTT. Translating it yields CASSQSGESTDTQYF.

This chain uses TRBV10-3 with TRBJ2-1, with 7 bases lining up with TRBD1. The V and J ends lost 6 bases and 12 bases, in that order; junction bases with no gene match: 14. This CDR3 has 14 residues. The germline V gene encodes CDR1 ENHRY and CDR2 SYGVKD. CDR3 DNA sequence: TGTGCCATCAGCAAAGCGACAGGGTGGCTTTCGCAGTTCTTC. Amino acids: CAISKATGWLSQFF.

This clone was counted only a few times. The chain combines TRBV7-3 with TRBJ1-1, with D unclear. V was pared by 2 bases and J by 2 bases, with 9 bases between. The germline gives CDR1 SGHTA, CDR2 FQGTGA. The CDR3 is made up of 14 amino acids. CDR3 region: CASSLDPGNTEAFF. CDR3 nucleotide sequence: TGTGCCAGCAGCTTAGACCCGGGTAACACTGAAGCTTTCTTT.

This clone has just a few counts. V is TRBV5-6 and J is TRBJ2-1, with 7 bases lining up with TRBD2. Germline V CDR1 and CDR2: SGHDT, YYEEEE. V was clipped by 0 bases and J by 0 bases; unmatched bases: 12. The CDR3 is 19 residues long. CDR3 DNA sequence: TGTGCCAGCAGCTTGGACCGGACTAGTTCCCCCAGCTCCTACAATGAGCAGTTCTTC. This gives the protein CASSLDRTSSPSSYNEQFF.

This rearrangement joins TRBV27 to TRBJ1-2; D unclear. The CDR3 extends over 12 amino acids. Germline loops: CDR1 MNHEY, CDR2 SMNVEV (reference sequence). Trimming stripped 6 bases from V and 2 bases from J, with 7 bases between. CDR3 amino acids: CASSSSNYGYTF. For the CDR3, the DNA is TGTGCCAGCAGCTCTTCCAACTATGGCTACACCTTC.

Here the CDR3 reads CASTPSTGMLVEQYF. The CDR3 coding sequence is TGTGCCAGCACCCCGTCGACAGGGATGCTCGTCGAGCAGTACTTC. The V call is TRBV11-2, the J call TRBJ2-7; 7 nucleotides agree with TRBD1. V was clipped by 7 bases and J by 6 bases; unmatched bases: 15. The germline V gene encodes CDR1 SGHAT and CDR2 FQNNGV. This CDR3 is 15 amino acids long. Full variable domain (outside the CDR3, taken from reference TRBV11-2 and TRBJ2-7): EAGVAQSPRYKIIEKRQSVAFWCNPISGHATLYWYQQILGQGPKLLIQFQNNGVVDDSQLPKDRFSAERLKGVDSTLKIQPAKLEDSAVYLCASTPSTGMLVEQYFGPGTRLTVT.

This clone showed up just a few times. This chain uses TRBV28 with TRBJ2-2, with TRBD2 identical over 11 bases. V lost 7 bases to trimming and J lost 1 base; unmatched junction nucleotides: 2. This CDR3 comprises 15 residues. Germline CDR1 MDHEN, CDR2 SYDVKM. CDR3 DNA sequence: TGTGCCAGCATAGCGGGGGGGATGAACACCGGGGAGCTGTTTTTT. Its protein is CASIAGGMNTGELFF.